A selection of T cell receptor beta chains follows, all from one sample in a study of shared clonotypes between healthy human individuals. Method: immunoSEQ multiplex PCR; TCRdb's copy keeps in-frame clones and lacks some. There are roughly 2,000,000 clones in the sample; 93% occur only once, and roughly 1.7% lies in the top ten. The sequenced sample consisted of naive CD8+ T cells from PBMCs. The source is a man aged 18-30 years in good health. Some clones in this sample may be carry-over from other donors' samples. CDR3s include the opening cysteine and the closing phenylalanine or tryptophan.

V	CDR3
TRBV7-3	CASSAQFAGFSYEQYF
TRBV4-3	CASSQDWGRYDTQYF
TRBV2	CASRVRGNEQFF
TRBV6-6	CASSTRPGQGPEKLFF
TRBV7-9	CASSSLVTGGGYGYTF
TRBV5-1	CASSPPSRNEQFF
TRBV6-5	CASSYGAGTNYGYTF
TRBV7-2	CASSPGGVGHEQYF
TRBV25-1	CASSTWESSYNEQFF
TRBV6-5	CASSDDRVRAKEQYF
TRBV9	CASSPFSGGNSYEQYF
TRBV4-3	CASSQVPRLAGDPRSPYEQYF
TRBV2	CASSPRPRDTQYF
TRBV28	CASSLWDRDDQPQHF
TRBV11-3	CASSLPHRAGNTGELFF
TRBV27	CASSLLILAGGHHEQFF
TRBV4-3	CASSQDWGLAGPHEQFF
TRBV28	CASTHPVEGENEQFF
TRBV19	CASSIGGRAYNEQFF
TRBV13	CASSPSGPPMDYGYTF